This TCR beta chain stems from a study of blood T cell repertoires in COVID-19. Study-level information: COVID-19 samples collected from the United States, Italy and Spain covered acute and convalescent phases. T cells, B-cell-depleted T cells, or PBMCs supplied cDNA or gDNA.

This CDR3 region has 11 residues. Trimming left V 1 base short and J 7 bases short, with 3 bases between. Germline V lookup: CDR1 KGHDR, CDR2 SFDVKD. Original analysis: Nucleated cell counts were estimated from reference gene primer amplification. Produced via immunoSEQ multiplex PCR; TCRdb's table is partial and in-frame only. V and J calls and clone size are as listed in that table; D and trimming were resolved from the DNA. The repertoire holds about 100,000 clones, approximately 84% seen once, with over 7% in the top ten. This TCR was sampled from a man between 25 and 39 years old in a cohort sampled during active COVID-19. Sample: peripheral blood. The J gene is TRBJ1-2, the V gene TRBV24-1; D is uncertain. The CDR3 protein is CATSDFGGYTF. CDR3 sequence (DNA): TGTGCCACCAGTGATTTCGGTGGCTACACCTTC.